Listed below are T cell receptor beta chains from one sample, sequenced in a study of Tregs in tolerant kidney transplant recipients. TCRdb keeps only in-frame clones here, not all; method: immunoSEQ multiplex PCR. Of fewer than 150,000 clones listed, roughly nine tenths are singletons. The source material was CD4+ T cells from blood. Receptors originate from a human donor in good health. The CDR3 runs from the conserved cysteine through the conserved F or W. The order of the fields is clone size, J gene, CDR3 length, V gene, D gene, CDR3 DNA, CDR3 protein. The D gene is left open where the match is weak. Only some rows state a clone size, as once, few, many or a class for expanded clones.

clone_size: NA
j_call: TRBJ2-2
cdr3_length: 14
v_call: TRBV2
d_call: NA
cdr3_nt: TGTGCCAGCAGTGAATGGGGGGCCACCGGGGAGCTGTTTTTT
cdr3_aa: CASSEWGATGELFF

clone_size: NA
j_call: TRBJ1-1
cdr3_length: 14
v_call: TRBV5-1
d_call: NA
cdr3_nt: TGCGCCAGCAGCTCTTCCGGGCCGAACACTGAAGCTTTCTTT
cdr3_aa: CASSSSGPNTEAFF

clone_size: NA
j_call: TRBJ1-1
cdr3_length: 16
v_call: TRBV27
d_call: TRBD1
cdr3_nt: TGTGCCAGCAGACCGAGGACAGGGGAATGGATCACTGAAGCTTTCTTT
cdr3_aa: CASRPRTGEWITEAFF

clone_size: NA
j_call: TRBJ1-6
cdr3_length: 17
v_call: TRBV2
d_call: NA
cdr3_nt: TGTGCCAGCAGTGATAGTCGTCGAGGAGTCGATAATTCACCCCTCCACTTT
cdr3_aa: CASSDSRRGVDNSPLHF

clone_size: NA
j_call: TRBJ2-7
cdr3_length: 13
v_call: TRBV7-9
d_call: TRBD2
cdr3_nt: TGTGCCAGCACCTTTAGCGGGTGGGGCGAGCAGTACTTC
cdr3_aa: CASTFSGWGEQYF

clone_size: NA
j_call: TRBJ2-3
cdr3_length: 13
v_call: TRBV10-2
d_call: TRBD2
cdr3_nt: TGCGCCAGCAGGCGGGAGGCCGGGGATACGCAGTATTTT
cdr3_aa: CASRREAGDTQYF

clone_size: NA
j_call: TRBJ1-5
cdr3_length: 13
v_call: TRBV7-9
d_call: NA
cdr3_nt: TGTGCCAGCAGCTTATCCGGGAATCAGCCCCAGCATTTT
cdr3_aa: CASSLSGNQPQHF

clone_size: NA
j_call: TRBJ2-3
cdr3_length: 16
v_call: TRBV15
d_call: TRBD1
cdr3_nt: TGTGCCACCAGCGGAACTCCGGACAGGGGAACAGATACGCAGTATTTT
cdr3_aa: CATSGTPDRGTDTQYF

clone_size: NA
j_call: TRBJ2-1
cdr3_length: 17
v_call: TRBV11-2
d_call: NA
cdr3_nt: TGTGCCAGCAGCTTATACCGGGGTCGTTTAGGGAGTATTGAGCAGTTCTTC
cdr3_aa: CASSLYRGRLGSIEQFF

clone_size: NA
j_call: TRBJ1-4
cdr3_length: 14
v_call: TRBV6-5
d_call: NA
cdr3_nt: TGTGCCAGCAGTCGACAACTAGCGGATGAAAAACTGTTTTTT
cdr3_aa: CASSRQLADEKLFF

clone_size: NA
j_call: TRBJ1-1
cdr3_length: 13
v_call: TRBV11-1
d_call: TRBD1
cdr3_nt: TGTGCCAGCAGTCCTGACAGGGCCACTGAAGCTTTCTTT
cdr3_aa: CASSPDRATEAFF

clone_size: NA
j_call: TRBJ1-2
cdr3_length: 15
v_call: TRBV6-5
d_call: NA
cdr3_nt: TGTGCCAGCAGTTATCAGTCATCCCGCAACTATGGCTACACCTTC
cdr3_aa: CASSYQSSRNYGYTF

clone_size: NA
j_call: TRBJ2-5
cdr3_length: 16
v_call: TRBV6-6
d_call: TRBD2
cdr3_nt: TGTGCCAGCAGTTACTCTGCGGGGGGTACGGGGGAGACCCAGTACTTC
cdr3_aa: CASSYSAGGTGETQYF

clone_size: NA
j_call: TRBJ1-4
cdr3_length: 14
v_call: TRBV7-8
d_call: TRBD1
cdr3_nt: TGTGCCAGCAGCTTCAGGGGGACTAATGAAAAACTGTTTTTT
cdr3_aa: CASSFRGTNEKLFF

clone_size: NA
j_call: TRBJ2-5
cdr3_length: 17
v_call: TRBV5-1
d_call: TRBD2
cdr3_nt: TGCGCCAGCAGCTTAGCCCCCGGGGGGGGGCCTCTAGAGACCCAGTACTTC
cdr3_aa: CASSLAPGGGPLETQYF

clone_size: NA
j_call: TRBJ1-5
cdr3_length: 13
v_call: TRBV30
d_call: NA
cdr3_nt: TGTGCCTGGAGTTCGGGGGGGAATCAGCCCCAGCATTTT
cdr3_aa: CAWSSGGNQPQHF

clone_size: NA
j_call: TRBJ1-2
cdr3_length: 15
v_call: TRBV10-3
d_call: NA
cdr3_nt: TGTGCCATCGAACCGGGACACAAACCTAACTATGGCTACACCTTC
cdr3_aa: CAIEPGHKPNYGYTF

clone_size: few
j_call: TRBJ1-6
cdr3_length: 12
v_call: TRBV27
d_call: NA
cdr3_nt: TGTGCCAGCAGTACGGCCAATTCACCCCTCCACTTT
cdr3_aa: CASSTANSPLHF

clone_size: NA
j_call: TRBJ2-7
cdr3_length: 15
v_call: TRBV6-1
d_call: NA
cdr3_nt: TGTGCCAGCAGTGCAGAAATGGGGGGATTCTACGAGCAGTACTTC
cdr3_aa: CASSAEMGGFYEQYF

clone_size: NA
j_call: TRBJ1-5
cdr3_length: 15
v_call: TRBV5-6
d_call: TRBD1
cdr3_nt: TGTGCCAGCAGCCGTTCACTGGGACAGCCTCAGCCCCAGCATTTT
cdr3_aa: CASSRSLGQPQPQHF

clone_size: NA
j_call: TRBJ2-3
cdr3_length: 16
v_call: TRBV11-2
d_call: NA
cdr3_nt: TGTGCCAGCACCCGTCTCTGGTCTTCTAGCACAGATACGCAGTATTTT
cdr3_aa: CASTRLWSSSTDTQYF

clone_size: NA
j_call: TRBJ2-7
cdr3_length: 15
v_call: TRBV19
d_call: TRBD2
cdr3_nt: TGTGCCAGTAGTCCTAAGCGGGACCCGACACGGGAGCAGTACTTC
cdr3_aa: CASSPKRDPTREQYF

clone_size: NA
j_call: TRBJ2-1
cdr3_length: 11
v_call: TRBV6-5
d_call: NA
cdr3_nt: TGTGCCAGCTCCCCTTCGAATGAGCAGTTCTTC
cdr3_aa: CASSPSNEQFF

clone_size: NA
j_call: TRBJ1-5
cdr3_length: 13
v_call: TRBV7-2
d_call: NA
cdr3_nt: TGTGCCAGCAACTCCTCGCCGGATCAGCCCCAGCATTTT
cdr3_aa: CASNSSPDQPQHF

clone_size: NA
j_call: TRBJ2-2
cdr3_length: 14
v_call: TRBV9
d_call: NA
cdr3_nt: TGTGCCAGCACTATCTCCGGGGGAGCCGGGGAGCTGTTTTTT
cdr3_aa: CASTISGGAGELFF

clone_size: NA
j_call: TRBJ2-5
cdr3_length: 16
v_call: TRBV27
d_call: TRBD1
cdr3_nt: TGTGCCAGCAGTTCCAAACTACAGGGGCGAAAAGAGACCCAGTACTTC
cdr3_aa: CASSSKLQGRKETQYF

clone_size: NA
j_call: TRBJ1-2
cdr3_length: 13
v_call: TRBV5-1
d_call: NA
cdr3_nt: TGCGCCAGCAGCTTGGCAGGGAGAAGTGGCTACACCTTC
cdr3_aa: CASSLAGRSGYTF

clone_size: NA
j_call: TRBJ2-1
cdr3_length: 14
v_call: TRBV12-5
d_call: TRBD1
cdr3_nt: TGTGCTAGTGGCCTGGGACAGGGGTCCAATGAGCAGTTCTTC
cdr3_aa: CASGLGQGSNEQFF

clone_size: few
j_call: TRBJ1-1
cdr3_length: 14
v_call: TRBV18
d_call: NA
cdr3_nt: TGTGCCAGCTCGATTTCCGACCTACCGAGAGAAGCTTTCTTT
cdr3_aa: CASSISDLPREAFF

clone_size: NA
j_call: TRBJ1-4
cdr3_length: 15
v_call: TRBV6-5
d_call: NA
cdr3_nt: TGTGCCAGCAGTTACTCCAGGGGAATAAATGAAAAACTGTTTTTT
cdr3_aa: CASSYSRGINEKLFF

clone_size: NA
j_call: TRBJ2-3
cdr3_length: 14
v_call: TRBV2
d_call: NA
cdr3_nt: TGTGCCAGCAGTGGACAGTTCAGCACAGATACGCAGTATTTT
cdr3_aa: CASSGQFSTDTQYF

clone_size: NA
j_call: TRBJ1-1
cdr3_length: 15
v_call: TRBV18
d_call: NA
cdr3_nt: TGTGCCAGCTCAACCCCGACAGGTCGGGTGAATGAAGCTTTCTTT
cdr3_aa: CASSTPTGRVNEAFF

clone_size: once
j_call: TRBJ1-2
cdr3_length: 17
v_call: TRBV6-1
d_call: NA
cdr3_nt: TGTGCCAGCAGTGAACAGGCAGGGGTCCCGGGAGGTTATGGCTACACCTTC
cdr3_aa: CASSEQAGVPGGYGYTF

clone_size: NA
j_call: TRBJ2-1
cdr3_length: 19
v_call: TRBV5-1
d_call: TRBD2
cdr3_nt: TGCGCCAGCGATACCCGGTGGCTAGCGGCCTTGAGCTCCTACAATGAGCAGTTCTTC
cdr3_aa: CASDTRWLAALSSYNEQFF

clone_size: NA
j_call: TRBJ2-7
cdr3_length: 11
v_call: TRBV2
d_call: NA
cdr3_nt: TGTGCCAGCAGCACAGTCGTCGAGCAGTACTTC
cdr3_aa: CASSTVVEQYF

clone_size: NA
j_call: TRBJ2-6
cdr3_length: 16
v_call: TRBV30
d_call: TRBD2
cdr3_nt: TGTGCCTGGTCCCGGGGGGGGCCGTCCGGGGCCAACGTCCTGACTTTC
cdr3_aa: CAWSRGGPSGANVLTF

clone_size: NA
j_call: TRBJ1-1
cdr3_length: 14
v_call: TRBV18
d_call: NA
cdr3_nt: TGTGCCAGCTCAAAGCAGGGAGGGTCCACTGAAGCTTTCTTT
cdr3_aa: CASSKQGGSTEAFF

clone_size: NA
j_call: TRBJ1-6
cdr3_length: 15
v_call: TRBV7-2
d_call: NA
cdr3_nt: TGTGCCAGCAGCGAGCGGGGGAGGGCTACTTCACCCCTCCACTTT
cdr3_aa: CASSERGRATSPLHF

clone_size: NA
j_call: TRBJ2-7
cdr3_length: 13
v_call: TRBV4-2
d_call: NA
cdr3_nt: TGTGCCAGCAGCGAGGATCTCTCCTACGAGCAGTACTTC
cdr3_aa: CASSEDLSYEQYF

clone_size: NA
j_call: TRBJ1-1
cdr3_length: 14
v_call: TRBV18
d_call: NA
cdr3_nt: TGTGCCAGCTCACCACAGGGAAGGGCCACTGAAGCTTTCTTT
cdr3_aa: CASSPQGRATEAFF

clone_size: NA
j_call: TRBJ2-2
cdr3_length: 14
v_call: TRBV30
d_call: NA
cdr3_nt: TGTGCCTGGAGTGTGTGGGTTGGTACCGGGGAGCTGTTTTTT
cdr3_aa: CAWSVWVGTGELFF

clone_size: NA
j_call: TRBJ2-5
cdr3_length: 14
v_call: TRBV6-5
d_call: NA
cdr3_nt: TGTGCCAGCACCCTTACCCTTAGTCACGGGACCCAGTACTTC
cdr3_aa: CASTLTLSHGTQYF

clone_size: NA
j_call: TRBJ1-3
cdr3_length: 14
v_call: TRBV7-3
d_call: NA
cdr3_nt: TGTGCCAGCAGCCCGAGCGCCTCTGGAAACACCATATATTTT
cdr3_aa: CASSPSASGNTIYF

clone_size: NA
j_call: TRBJ2-2
cdr3_length: 13
v_call: TRBV19
d_call: NA
cdr3_nt: TGTGCCAGTAGTATAGCTGGCACCGGGGAGCTGTTTTTT
cdr3_aa: CASSIAGTGELFF

clone_size: NA
j_call: TRBJ2-5
cdr3_length: 14
v_call: TRBV2
d_call: TRBD2
cdr3_nt: TGTGCCAGCAGTAGCGGGGGCCATCAAGAGACCCAGTACTTC
cdr3_aa: CASSSGGHQETQYF

clone_size: NA
j_call: TRBJ1-1
cdr3_length: 11
v_call: TRBV11-1
d_call: NA
cdr3_nt: TGTGCCAGCAGCCAGGACAGAGGCGCTTTCTTT
cdr3_aa: CASSQDRGAFF

clone_size: once
j_call: TRBJ2-1
cdr3_length: 15
v_call: TRBV27
d_call: TRBD2
cdr3_nt: TGTGCCAGCAGTCTTCTAGGACTAGCGGGCAATGAGCAGTTCTTC
cdr3_aa: CASSLLGLAGNEQFF

clone_size: NA
j_call: TRBJ1-4
cdr3_length: 15
v_call: TRBV19
d_call: TRBD1
cdr3_nt: TGTGCCAGTAGTAAACGGGGGACAGGGGATGAAAAACTGTTTTTT
cdr3_aa: CASSKRGTGDEKLFF

clone_size: NA
j_call: TRBJ2-5
cdr3_length: 14
v_call: TRBV5-1
d_call: TRBD2
cdr3_nt: TGCGCCAGCAGCTTGCTAGCGGGACAAGAGACCCAGTACTTC
cdr3_aa: CASSLLAGQETQYF

clone_size: NA
j_call: TRBJ1-5
cdr3_length: 16
v_call: TRBV19
d_call: NA
cdr3_nt: TGTGCCAGTAGTATAGATCTTGGGGGGGCCTATCAGCCCCAGCATTTT
cdr3_aa: CASSIDLGGAYQPQHF

clone_size: NA
j_call: TRBJ2-7
cdr3_length: 12
v_call: TRBV5-4
d_call: NA
cdr3_nt: TGTGCCAGCAGCTTGTCCCACTACGAGCAGTACTTC
cdr3_aa: CASSLSHYEQYF

clone_size: NA
j_call: TRBJ2-3
cdr3_length: 17
v_call: TRBV18
d_call: NA
cdr3_nt: TGTGCCAGCTCACCACGTCTCAGTCCTGGAAACAGAGATACGCAGTATTTT
cdr3_aa: CASSPRLSPGNRDTQYF

clone_size: NA
j_call: TRBJ2-7
cdr3_length: 12
v_call: TRBV6-1
d_call: NA
cdr3_nt: TGTGCCGGCACTGGACAAGCCTACGAGCAGTACTTC
cdr3_aa: CAGTGQAYEQYF